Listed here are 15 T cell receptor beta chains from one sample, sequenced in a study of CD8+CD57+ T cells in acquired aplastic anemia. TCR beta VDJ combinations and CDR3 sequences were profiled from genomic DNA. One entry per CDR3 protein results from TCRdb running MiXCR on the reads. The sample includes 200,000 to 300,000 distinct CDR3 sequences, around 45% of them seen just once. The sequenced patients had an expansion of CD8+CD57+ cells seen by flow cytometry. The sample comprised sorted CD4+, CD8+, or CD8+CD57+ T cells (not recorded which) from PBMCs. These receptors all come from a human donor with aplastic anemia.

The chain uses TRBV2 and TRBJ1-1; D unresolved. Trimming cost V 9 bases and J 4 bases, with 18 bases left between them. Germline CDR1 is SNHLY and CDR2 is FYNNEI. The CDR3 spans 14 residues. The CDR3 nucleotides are TGTGCCAGGTTAAGTCCGGGATTACTCACTGAAGCTTTCTTT. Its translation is CARLSPGLLTEAFF. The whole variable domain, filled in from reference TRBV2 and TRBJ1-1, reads EPEVTQTPSHQVTQMGQEVILRCVPISNHLYFYWYRQILGQKVEFLVSFYNNEISEKSEIFDDQFSVERPDGSNFTLKIRSTKLEDSAMYFCARLSPGLLTEAFFGQGTRLTVV.

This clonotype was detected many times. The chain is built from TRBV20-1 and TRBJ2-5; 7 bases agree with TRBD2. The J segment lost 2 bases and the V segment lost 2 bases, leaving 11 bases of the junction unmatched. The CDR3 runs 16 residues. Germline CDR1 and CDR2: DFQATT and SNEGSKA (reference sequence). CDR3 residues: CSARSELGGGQETQYF. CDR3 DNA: TGCAGTGCTAGATCCGAGTTGGGGGGGGGTCAAGAGACCCAGTACTTC.

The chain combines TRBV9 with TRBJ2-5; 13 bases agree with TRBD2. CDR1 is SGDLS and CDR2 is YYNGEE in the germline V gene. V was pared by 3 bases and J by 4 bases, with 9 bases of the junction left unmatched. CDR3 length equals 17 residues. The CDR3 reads CASSAGTSGIAGETQYF. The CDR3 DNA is TGTGCCAGCAGCGCGGGGACTAGCGGGATAGCCGGAGAGACCCAGTACTTC.

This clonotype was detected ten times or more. Here the CDR3 reads CASSLVTSEYEQYF. The DNA of the CDR3 is TGTGCCAGCAGCTTAGTAACTAGCGAGTACGAGCAGTACTTC. The chain joins TRBV13 to TRBJ2-7; 7 bases fit TRBD2. The germline V gene has CDR1 PRHDT and CDR2 FYEKMQ (reference sequence). This CDR3 comprises 14 residues. The J segment lost 4 bases and the V segment lost 1 base, leaving 4 bases of the junction unmatched.

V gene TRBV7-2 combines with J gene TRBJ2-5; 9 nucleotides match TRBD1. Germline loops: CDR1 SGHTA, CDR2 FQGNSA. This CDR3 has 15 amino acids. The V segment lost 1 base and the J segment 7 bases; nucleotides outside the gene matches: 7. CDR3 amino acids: CASSLETGGEGTQYF. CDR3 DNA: TGTGCCAGCAGCTTAGAAACAGGGGGCGAGGGGACCCAGTACTTC.

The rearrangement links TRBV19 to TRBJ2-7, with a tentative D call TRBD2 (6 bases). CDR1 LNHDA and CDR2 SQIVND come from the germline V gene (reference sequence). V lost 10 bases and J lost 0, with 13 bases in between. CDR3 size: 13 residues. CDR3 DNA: TGTGCCACGAGGGACGGGAGCTCCTACGAGCAGTACTTC. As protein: CATRDGSSYEQYF.

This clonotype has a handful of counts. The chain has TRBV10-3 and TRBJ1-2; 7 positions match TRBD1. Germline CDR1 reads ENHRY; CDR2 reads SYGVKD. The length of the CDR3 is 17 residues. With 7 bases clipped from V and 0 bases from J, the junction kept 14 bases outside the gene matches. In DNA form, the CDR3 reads TGTGCCATCACTGGCGCGGGACAGACCTCCTCTAACTATGGCTACACCTTC. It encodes CAITGAGQTSSNYGYTF.

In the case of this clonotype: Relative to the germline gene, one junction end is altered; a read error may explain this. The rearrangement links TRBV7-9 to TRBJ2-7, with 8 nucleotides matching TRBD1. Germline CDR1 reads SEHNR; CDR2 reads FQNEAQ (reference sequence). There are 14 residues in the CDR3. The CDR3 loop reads CASSPGQVAGELYF. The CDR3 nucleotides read TGTGCCAGCAGCCCGGGACAGGTGGCCGGGGAGCTGTACTTC.

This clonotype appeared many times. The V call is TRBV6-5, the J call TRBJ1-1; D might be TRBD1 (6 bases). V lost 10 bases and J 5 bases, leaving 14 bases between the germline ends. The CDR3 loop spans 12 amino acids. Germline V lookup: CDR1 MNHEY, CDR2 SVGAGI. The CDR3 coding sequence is TGTGCCACCGGGACATTAAGTACTGAAGCTTTCTTT. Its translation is CATGTLSTEAFF.

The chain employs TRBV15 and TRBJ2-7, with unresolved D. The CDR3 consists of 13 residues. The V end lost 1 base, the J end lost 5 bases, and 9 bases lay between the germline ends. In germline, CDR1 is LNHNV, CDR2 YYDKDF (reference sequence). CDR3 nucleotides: TGTGCCACCAGCAGAGTTCCCGGCGACGAGCAGTACTTC. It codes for CATSRVPGDEQYF.

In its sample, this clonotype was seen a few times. The chain's CDR3 is CASSLYQETQYF. The CDR3 DNA is TGTGCCAGCAGCTTATACCAAGAGACCCAGTACTTC. This chain links TRBV7-2 with TRBJ2-5; D is unresolved. The germline gives CDR1 SGHTA, CDR2 FQGNSA. V lost 2 bases and J lost 0, with 1 base in between. CDR3 length equals 12 residues.

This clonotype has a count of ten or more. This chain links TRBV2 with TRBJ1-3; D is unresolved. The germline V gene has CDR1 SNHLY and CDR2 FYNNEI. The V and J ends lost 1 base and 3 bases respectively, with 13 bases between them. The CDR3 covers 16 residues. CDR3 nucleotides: TGTGCCAGCAGTGAAGATCTGGCCAGTGGTGGAAACACCATATATTTT. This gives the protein CASSEDLASGGNTIYF.

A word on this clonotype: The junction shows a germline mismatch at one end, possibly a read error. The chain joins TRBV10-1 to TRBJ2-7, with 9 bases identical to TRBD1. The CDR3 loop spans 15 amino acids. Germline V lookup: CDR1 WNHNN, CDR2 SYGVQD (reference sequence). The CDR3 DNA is TGCGCCAGCAGTGAGGGGACAGGGAATTACTACGGGCAGTACTTC. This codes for CASSEGTGNYYGQYF.

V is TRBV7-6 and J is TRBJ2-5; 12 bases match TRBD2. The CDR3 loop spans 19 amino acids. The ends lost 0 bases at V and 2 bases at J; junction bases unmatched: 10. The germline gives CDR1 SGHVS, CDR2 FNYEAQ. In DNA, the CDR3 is TGTGCCAGCAGCTTAGCGATCCCGTCTAGCGGGGGGGATCAAGAGACCCAGTACTTC. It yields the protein CASSLAIPSSGGDQETQYF.

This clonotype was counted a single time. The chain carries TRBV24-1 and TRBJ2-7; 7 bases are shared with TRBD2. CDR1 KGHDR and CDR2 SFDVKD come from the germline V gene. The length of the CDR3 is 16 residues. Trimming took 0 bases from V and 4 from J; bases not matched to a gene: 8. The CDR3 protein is CATSDLQWQGGYEQYV. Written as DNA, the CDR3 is TGTGCCACCAGTGATTTGCAATGGCAGGGAGGGTACGAGCAGTACGTC.